The 7 T cell receptor beta chains listed next were all sequenced from one sample in a study of OX40 agonist ivuxolimab in advanced cancers. The library was prepared using the immunoSEQ multiplex PCR assay. Sourced from immuneACCESS, this table was stored by TCRdb with only in-frame sequences that have V and J called. A share of the clones is absent; for the studies checked, an unresolved V gene accounts for under half, and the remainder has no known explanation. Across this sample there are about 86,000 clones, with roughly nine tenths seen only once. Roughly 8.9% of the sample rests with the top ten. Material: CD4+ or CD8+ T cells sorted from blood, obtained in a trial of the OX40 agonist ivuxolimab. Source of these receptors: an adult with an advanced solid tumor such as melanoma, head and neck, liver or kidney cancer.

This chain links TRBV19 with TRBJ1-1; unclear D gene. CDR1 is LNHDA, CDR2 SQIVND, per germline (reference sequence). CDR3 length: 15 amino acids. Between the trimmed V and J ends, which lost 2 bases and 6 bases, there was a span of 16 bases. In DNA form, the CDR3 reads TGTGCCAGTAGTATAACGGACTTCATCAGCGCTGAAGCTTTCTTT. It is translated as CASSITDFISAEAFF.

V and J are TRBV27 and TRBJ2-2, with a tentative D call TRBD2 (7 bases). The CDR3 runs 18 residues. The V gene lost 3 bases and the J gene lost 4 bases, with 21 bases spanning the gap. Germline lookup yields CDR1 MNHEY and CDR2 SMNVEV (reference sequence). The CDR3 nucleotides read TGTGCCAGCAGTTTCCCCAGAGGGGGGGGGCAAGGCACCGGGGAGCTGTTTTTT. Protein sequence: CASSFPRGGGQGTGELFF.

V is TRBV5-1 and J is TRBJ2-7; 7 positions match TRBD2. J lost 7 bases, V lost 0 bases, and 10 bases had no gene match. The CDR3 has 15 amino acids. Germline V gene data show CDR1 as SGHRS and CDR2 as YFSETQ. The CDR3 DNA sequence: TGCGCCAGCAGCTTGGGCGGGGGATCGGCGGCGGAGCAGTACTTC. This gives the protein CASSLGGGSAAEQYF. Using reference TRBV5-1 and TRBJ2-7 for the parts outside the CDR3, the full variable domain is KAGVTQTPRYLIKTRGQQVTLSCSPISGHRSVSWYQQTPGQGLQFLFEYFSETQRNKGNFPGRFSGRQFSNSRSEMNVSTLELGDSALYLCASSLGGGSAAEQYFGPGTRLTVT.

The V and J genes are TRBV5-1 and TRBJ2-2; 9 nucleotides match TRBD1. The CDR3 contains 13 residues. After removal of 5 bases from V and 7 bases from J, the junction contained 3 bases not matched to a gene. In germline, CDR1 is SGHRS, CDR2 YFSETQ. The CDR3 region is CASRQGAHGELFF. Written as DNA, the CDR3 is TGCGCCAGCAGACAGGGGGCCCACGGGGAGCTGTTTTTT.

The rearrangement joins TRBV11-3 to TRBJ2-7; possible D gene TRBD1, 6 bases. V lost 1 base to trimming and J lost 2 bases, with 24 bases between them. The CDR3 is 19 amino acids. The germline CDR1 and CDR2 sequences are SGHNT and YENEEA. The CDR3 DNA sequence: TGTGCCAGCAGCTTAGTTAGTAGGACAGACACACCAAATACCTACGAGCAGTACTTC. Translated: CASSLVSRTDTPNTYEQYF.

The V gene is TRBV5-4, the J gene TRBJ2-5, with TRBD1 as a possible D gene (8 bases). The length of the CDR3 is 15 residues. V gave up 2 bases and J gave up 4 bases, with 15 bases separating them. CDR1 is SGHNT and CDR2 is YYREEE in the germline V gene (reference sequence). This chain's CDR3 is CASSFTGGGSETQYF. The CDR3 DNA follows: TGTGCCAGCAGCTTCACAGGGGGAGGGTCAGAGACCCAGTACTTC.

This chain uses TRBV4-2 with TRBJ2-1; the match to TRBD2 covers 11 bases. V trimming: 1 base; J trimming: 3 bases; junction bases outside the gene matches: 5. The CDR3 length is 17 residues. Germline CDR1 and CDR2: LGHNA and YNFKEQ. The CDR3 loop reads CASSQGSTSGIYNEQFF. The CDR3 DNA follows: TGTGCCAGCAGCCAAGGATCGACTAGCGGGATCTACAATGAGCAGTTCTTC.